These 25 T cell receptor beta chains were sequenced from one sample in a study of T cell responses to AZD1222 COVID-19 vaccine. Sequencing used immunoSEQ multiplex PCR; TCRdb keeps in-frame clones, though not all of them. In the table there are some 160,000 clones, roughly 90% of which are singletons. This specimen was peripheral blood, taken on day 0 of AZD1222 vaccination. Receptor source: an adult in good health.

Here the CDR3 reads CASSLELAGITDTQYF. DNA for the CDR3: TGTGCCAGCAGCCTAGAACTAGCGGGGATCACAGATACGCAGTATTTT. The J gene is TRBJ2-3, the V gene TRBV4-2; TRBD2 matches at 10 bases. Germline lookup yields CDR1 LGHNA and CDR2 YNFKEQ. The junction had 6 bases not matched to a gene; V was cut back by 4 bases and J by 2 bases. The CDR3 totals 16 residues.

Only one count was recorded for this clone. The rearrangement uses TRBV30 and TRBJ2-7; D perhaps matches TRBD2 (5 bases). Trimming shortened V by 4 bases and J by 2 bases, and 18 bases separated the two germline ends. This CDR3 spans 15 amino acids. Germline V gene sequence: CDR1 GTSNPN, CDR2 SVGIG (reference sequence). DNA for the CDR3: TGTGCCTGGAACTCCTTCCGGCTCGGGACCTACGAGCAGTACTTC. Residues: CAWNSFRLGTYEQYF.

The J gene is TRBJ1-1, the V gene TRBV4-1, with 12 bases lining up with TRBD1. CDR3 length: 14 residues. Trimming removed 1 base from V and 11 bases from J; junction bases left unmatched: 5. Germline assignment: CDR1 MGHRA and CDR2 YSYEKL. This CDR3 reads CASSQGDRGLGAFF. The CDR3 DNA reads TGCGCCAGCAGCCAAGGGGACAGGGGGCTGGGGGCTTTCTTT.

The rearrangement joins TRBV5-5 to TRBJ1-2; unclear D gene. CDR1 and CDR2 (germline): SGHKS, YYEKEE (reference sequence). The V and J ends lost 3 bases and 5 bases respectively, with 11 bases between them. The length of the CDR3 is 13 residues. The CDR3 sequence is CASSWVAEYGYTF. Written as DNA, the CDR3 is TGTGCCAGCAGCTGGGTGGCAGAGTATGGCTACACCTTC.

The chain is built from TRBV5-5 and TRBJ2-7; D is unresolved. CDR1 SGHKS and CDR2 YYEKEE come from the germline V gene (reference sequence). This CDR3 has 17 amino acids. The V and J ends lost 0 bases and 0 bases respectively, with 16 bases between them. Here the CDR3 reads CASSLVGGPSSSYEQYF. DNA of the CDR3: TGTGCCAGCAGCTTGGTAGGCGGACCCTCAAGCTCCTACGAGCAGTACTTC.

This rearrangement joins TRBV3-1 (or the pseudogene TRBV3-2) to TRBJ2-3, with TRBD1 as a possible D gene (5 bases). Germline lookup yields CDR1 LGHDT and CDR2 YNNKEL (reference sequence). CDR3 length: 18 amino acids. The V end lost 4 bases, the J end lost 2 bases, and 22 bases lay between the germline ends. The chain's CDR3 is CASSPLSPRQPYTDTQYF. The CDR3 nucleotides read TGTGCCAGCAGCCCCCTAAGTCCCCGACAGCCCTACACAGATACGCAGTATTTT.

V is TRBV19 and J is TRBJ1-2; D unclear. V was trimmed by 3 bases and J by 1 base, leaving 15 bases between them. CDR3 size: 16 residues. Germline V CDR1 and CDR2: LNHDA, SQIVND (reference sequence). CDR3: CASSMGSPRINYGYTF. For the CDR3, the DNA is TGTGCCAGTAGTATGGGTAGCCCGCGGATTAACTATGGCTACACCTTC.

The chain employs TRBV7-2 and TRBJ2-1; TRBD2 matches at 15 bases. The junction had 9 bases not matched to a gene; V was cut back by 1 base and J by 11 bases. This CDR3 region has 17 residues. The germline CDR1 and CDR2 sequences are SGHTA and FQGNSA. The CDR3 here is CASSLDAGTSGRTKQFF. CDR3 bases: TGTGCCAGCAGCTTAGATGCAGGGACTAGCGGGAGGACGAAGCAGTTCTTC.

V is TRBV30 and J is TRBJ1-6; 9 bases are a match to TRBD1. This CDR3 is 14 amino acids long. J gave up 9 bases and V 7 bases, and 10 bases lay outside the gene matches. CDR1 and CDR2 from the germline V gene are GTSNPN and SVGIG (reference sequence). The CDR3 here is CAYAPGQGISPLHF. The CDR3, as DNA: TGTGCCTATGCCCCGGGACAGGGTATTTCACCCCTCCACTTT.

This chain connects TRBV19 to TRBJ2-2; possible D gene TRBD1, 5 bases. This CDR3 has 13 amino acids. Trimming shortened V by 7 bases and J by 9 bases, and 15 bases separated the two germline ends. Germline loops: CDR1 LNHDA, CDR2 SQIVND (reference sequence). The CDR3 loop is CASTITGARELFF. The CDR3 DNA reads TGTGCCAGTACTATTACAGGAGCCCGGGAGCTGTTTTTT.

The chain has TRBV25-1 and TRBJ2-1; D is ambiguous. V dropped 1 base and J dropped 7 bases, with 17 bases sitting between them. This CDR3 spans 16 amino acids. Germline V gene sequence: CDR1 MGHDK, CDR2 SYGVNS. In DNA form, the CDR3 reads TGTGCCAGCAGTGAATTGGACCTGGGGTTTAGGAATGAGCAGTTCTTC. Its protein product is CASSELDLGFRNEQFF.

The genes are TRBV7-2 and TRBJ2-4, with D perhaps TRBD1 (6 bases). The germline CDR1 and CDR2 sequences are SGHTA and FQGNSA. The CDR3 totals 15 residues. Trimming left V 4 bases short and J 7 bases short, with 17 bases between. DNA for the CDR3: TGTGCCAGCAGCTCCTTGGACAGCCAAGGGAACATTCAGTACTTC. Its translation is CASSSLDSQGNIQYF.

The chain has TRBV4-1 and TRBJ2-5; TRBD2 matches at 12 bases. V lost 1 base to trimming and J lost 2 bases; unmatched junction nucleotides: 5. The CDR3 has 17 amino acids. Per germline, CDR1 MGHRA and CDR2 YSYEKL. This chain's CDR3 is CASSQGALAGGQETQYF. The CDR3 DNA follows: TGCGCCAGCAGCCAAGGGGCCCTAGCGGGGGGGCAAGAGACCCAGTACTTC.

This chain links TRBV15 with TRBJ1-1; possible D gene TRBD1, 5 bases. Germline V lookup: CDR1 LNHNV, CDR2 YYDKDF (reference sequence). V shed 0 bases and J shed 1 base, with 9 bases lying between them. The CDR3 runs to 15 residues. The CDR3 protein is CATSRDGRANTEAFF. The CDR3 coding sequence is TGTGCCACCAGCAGAGATGGCAGGGCGAACACTGAAGCTTTCTTT.

The rearrangement joins TRBV6-6 to TRBJ2-5; possibly TRBD1 for D (5 bases). Germline V gene lookup returns CDR1 MNHNY and CDR2 SVGAGI (reference sequence). The CDR3 covers 15 residues. Trimming took off 9 bases at V and 4 bases at J, with 21 bases between the two ends. The CDR3 DNA reads TGTGCCAGTAGAATGGGGCGCCAGTCACGAGAGACCCAGTACTTC. Translated, it gives CASRMGRQSRETQYF.

J is TRBJ2-3 and V is TRBV10-3; D possibly corresponds to TRBD1 (5 bases). The CDR3 loop spans 15 amino acids. Germline V CDR1 and CDR2: ENHRY, SYGVKD. V was trimmed by 2 bases and J by 8 bases, leaving 17 bases between them. Here the CDR3 reads CAISERGQGVSTQYF. As DNA, the CDR3 is TGTGCCATCAGTGAGAGGGGTCAGGGTGTTAGTACGCAGTATTTT.

This clone was seen a handful of times. This chain connects TRBV7-9 to TRBJ2-7, with D unclear. Trimming took 6 bases from V and 3 from J, leaving 12 bases between them. There are 13 residues in the CDR3. Germline V lookup: CDR1 SEHNR, CDR2 FQNEAQ (reference sequence). DNA for the CDR3: TGTGCCAGCAGATCCGTTCAGAACTACGAGCAGTACTTC. Translating it yields CASRSVQNYEQYF.

V and J are TRBV6-5 and TRBJ1-1, with TRBD1 identical over 9 bases. The V and J ends lost 5 bases and 3 bases, in that order; junction bases with no gene match: 7. Germline V gene sequence: CDR1 MNHEY, CDR2 SVGAGI. This CDR3 comprises 15 residues. In DNA, the CDR3 is TGTGCCAGCAGTAATCACAGGGGGCGGGACACTGAAGCTTTCTTT. Residues: CASSNHRGRDTEAFF.

V gene TRBV6-5 combines with J gene TRBJ2-7, with a tentative D call TRBD1 (6 bases). This CDR3 comprises 14 residues. Trimming pared 7 bases from V and 2 bases from J, leaving 15 bases between. Germline V lookup: CDR1 MNHEY, CDR2 SVGAGI. The CDR3 is CASTQEKGAYEQYF. DNA for the CDR3: TGTGCCAGCACGCAAGAGAAGGGGGCCTACGAGCAGTACTTC.

A single count supports this clone. The chain employs TRBV6-1 and TRBJ1-1; D is possibly TRBD1 (6 bases). Germline CDR1 and CDR2: MNHNS and SASEGT. The V end was cut by 3 bases, the J end by 1 base, with 9 bases between. The CDR3 runs 14 residues. The CDR3 sequence is CASSEAGANTEAFF. Here the CDR3 DNA reads TGTGCCAGCAGTGAGGCAGGGGCGAACACTGAAGCTTTCTTT.

The rearrangement uses TRBV29-1 and TRBJ1-1; D is undetermined. This CDR3 spans 13 amino acids. The V end was cut by 5 bases, the J end by 2 bases, with 12 bases between. Germline V CDR1 and CDR2: SQVTM, ANQGSEA. The DNA of the CDR3 is TGCAGCGTTCAACCGGGCTTAAACACTGAAGCTTTCTTT. Translation: CSVQPGLNTEAFF.

The chain couples TRBV10-1 to TRBJ2-1; D is perhaps TRBD2 (7 bases). The V gene's germline CDR1 is WNHNN and CDR2 SYGVQD (reference sequence). Trimming shortened V by 2 bases and J by 7 bases, and 15 bases separated the two germline ends. The CDR3 is 15 residues long. The CDR3 DNA sequence: TGCGCCAGCAGTGAGAGGGGGGGCTTCGTGAATGAGCAGTTCTTC. Translation gives CASSERGGFVNEQFF.

The chain recombines TRBV27 with TRBJ1-5, with 7 bases lining up with TRBD1. Trimming removed 6 bases from V and 3 bases from J; junction bases left unmatched: 11. This CDR3 is built from 16 residues. Germline CDR1 MNHEY, CDR2 SMNVEV (reference sequence). The CDR3 DNA reads TGTGCCAGCAGCCTAACCTCCGGACAGGACAATCAGCCCCAGCATTTT. Its translation: CASSLTSGQDNQPQHF.

The chain carries TRBV19 and TRBJ2-3; D gene unclear. Germline values: CDR1 LNHDA, CDR2 SQIVND (reference sequence). CDR3 length equals 16 residues. Trimming removed 4 bases at V and 2 bases at J, with 16 bases between. The CDR3 spells CASSTTTTGFTDTQYF. The CDR3 DNA is TGTGCCAGTAGTACAACCACCACCGGCTTCACAGATACGCAGTATTTT.

The genes are TRBV15 and TRBJ1-1, with D possibly matching TRBD1 (5 bases). The CDR3 covers 15 residues. V lost 3 bases, J lost 4 bases, and 15 bases lay in between. From germline, CDR1 is LNHNV and CDR2 YYDKDF (reference sequence). This CDR3 reads CATSSGTGRTTEAFF. The CDR3 bases are TGTGCCACCAGCAGCGGGACGGGTCGGACCACTGAAGCTTTCTTT.